Listed below are T cell receptor beta chains from one sample, sequenced in a study of regulatory T cells in long-lasting Graves disease. TCRdb used MiXCR to reprocess the multiplex PCR reads, holding one entry per CDR3 protein. The repertoire holds 420,000 or so distinct CDR3 sequences, with around 15% as singletons. These data also featured in a second study, about T cells in Graves' hyperthyroidism and ophthalmopathy.

The source material was peripheral blood mononuclear cells (PBMCs), sampled at new diagnosis, from a patient treated with antithyroid drugs. These receptors were taken from a woman younger than 30 with Graves disease. The CDR3 runs from the conserved cysteine through the conserved F or W. Each record gives: J gene, V gene, D gene, CDR3 protein. A D gene is named only where the DNA matches it firmly.

>TRBJ1-5|TRBV20-1|-
CSARAQSGYGQPQHF
>TRBJ1-5|TRBV6-2/TRBV6-3|TRBD1
CASSYDRGLYQPQHF
>TRBJ1-2|TRBV2|TRBD1
CASSTDQGDYGYTF
>TRBJ2-1|TRBV10-3|-
CASTFSASYNEQFF
>TRBJ2-5|TRBV18|TRBD1
CASSPLSSGQGFETQYF
>TRBJ1-6|TRBV7-3|-
CASSLTHGGNGTPLHF
>TRBJ1-4|TRBV2|-
CASSKTNEKLFF
>TRBJ2-5|TRBV20-1|-
CSATEPQGVETQYF
>TRBJ2-1|TRBV20-1|-
CSATGAYNEQFF
>TRBJ1-6|TRBV6-1|-
CASNQQGRNSPLHF
>TRBJ2-3|TRBV7-2|TRBD2
CASSLRSGRTDTQYF
>TRBJ2-7|TRBV6-5|-
CASSYSTSSHEQYF
>TRBJ1-2|TRBV28|-
CASSSRDGYSNYGYTF
>TRBJ2-5|TRBV2|TRBD1
CASSYVGTGGEQETQYF
>TRBJ2-5|TRBV6-1|TRBD2
CASSGGSGRLETQYF
>TRBJ2-3|TRBV7-8|-
CASSLRGVPTDTQYF
>TRBJ2-1|TRBV2|TRBD2
CARGTSGAYNEQFF
>TRBJ2-1|TRBV19|TRBD2
CASQVRAKKGLAGDIHEQFF
>TRBJ2-3|TRBV7-3|TRBD2
CASSYREPGTSADTQYF
>TRBJ1-5|TRBV4-2|TRBD1
CASSERQGISQPQHF
>TRBJ1-2|TRBV12-3/TRBV12-4|-
CASSLAPNGDFNYGYTF
>TRBJ2-3|TRBV6-2/TRBV6-3|TRBD2
CASSYKGLAGGPSTDTQYF
>TRBJ1-2|TRBV6-1|-
CASSPGASGGYTF
>TRBJ1-5|TRBV28|TRBD1
CASSHDRGRRNQPQHF
>TRBJ2-1|TRBV7-9|TRBD2
CASSLESKLAGVYNEQFF
>TRBJ1-1|TRBV28|-
CASSLFPRSTEAFF
>TRBJ2-4|TRBV28|-
CASSLGTALAKNIQYF
>TRBJ2-2|TRBV6-5|-
CASSYYGGVTGELFF
>TRBJ1-1|TRBV12-3/TRBV12-4|-
CASTMDSLGAEAFF
>TRBJ2-7|TRBV28|-
CASSLVRDGGYEQYF
>TRBJ1-2|TRBV7-2|TRBD1
CASRTTGGFGYTF
>TRBJ1-2|TRBV28|TRBD1
CASSFQPQGVGYTF
>TRBJ2-1|TRBV9|-
CASSVGVVSYNEQFF
>TRBJ2-3|TRBV4-1|-
CASSRGAWDTQYF
>TRBJ2-7|TRBV14|TRBD2
CASSQGIAGGYYEQYF
>TRBJ2-1|TRBV27|TRBD2
CASRGLAGLNEQFF
>TRBJ2-7|TRBV30|TRBD2
CGGLAGGEQHF
>TRBJ2-1|TRBV27|-
CASSPDYNNEQFF
>TRBJ2-7|TRBV6-9|TRBD2
CASSYGSGRTYEQYF
>TRBJ2-7|TRBV15|TRBD2
CATSSRGTSGSYEQYF
>TRBJ2-3|TRBV14|-
CASSLPGPGKTDTQYF
>TRBJ2-5|TRBV20-1|TRBD1
CSARRQGGFLGQETQYF
>TRBJ2-1|TRBV20-1|TRBD2
CSATQSLAGWGEQFF
>TRBJ2-7|TRBV2|TRBD1
CASSLKGIVSGQVSYEQYF
>TRBJ2-2|TRBV7-2|-
CASSPEKDTGELFF
>TRBJ1-1|TRBV12-3/TRBV12-4|-
CASSFSTNSNTEAFF
>TRBJ2-2|TRBV19|TRBD2
CASSMLAVTGELFF
>TRBJ2-7|TRBV19|TRBD2
CASSLRLTSGTYEQYF